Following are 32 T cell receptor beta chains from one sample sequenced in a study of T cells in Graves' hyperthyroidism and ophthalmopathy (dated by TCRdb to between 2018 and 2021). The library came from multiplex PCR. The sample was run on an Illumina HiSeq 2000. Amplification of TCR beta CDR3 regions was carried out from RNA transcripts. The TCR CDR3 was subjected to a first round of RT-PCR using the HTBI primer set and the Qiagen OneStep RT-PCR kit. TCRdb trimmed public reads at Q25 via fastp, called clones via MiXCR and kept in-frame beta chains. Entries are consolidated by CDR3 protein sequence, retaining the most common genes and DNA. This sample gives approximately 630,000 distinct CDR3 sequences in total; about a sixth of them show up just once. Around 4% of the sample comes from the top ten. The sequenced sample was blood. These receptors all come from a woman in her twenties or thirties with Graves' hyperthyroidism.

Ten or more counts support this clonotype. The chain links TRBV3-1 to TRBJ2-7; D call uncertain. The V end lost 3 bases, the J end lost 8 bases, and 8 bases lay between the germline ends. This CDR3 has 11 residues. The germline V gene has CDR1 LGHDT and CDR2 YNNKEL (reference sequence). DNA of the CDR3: TGTGCCAGCAGCCAGTTAGAAAAGCAGTACTTC. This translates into CASSQLEKQYF.

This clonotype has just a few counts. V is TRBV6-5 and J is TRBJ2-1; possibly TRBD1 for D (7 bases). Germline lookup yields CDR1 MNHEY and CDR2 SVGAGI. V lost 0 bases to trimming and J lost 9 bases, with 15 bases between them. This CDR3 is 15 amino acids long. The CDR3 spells CASSYSSGGLGEQFF. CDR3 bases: TGTGCCAGCAGTTACTCGTCAGGGGGGTTGGGTGAGCAGTTCTTC.

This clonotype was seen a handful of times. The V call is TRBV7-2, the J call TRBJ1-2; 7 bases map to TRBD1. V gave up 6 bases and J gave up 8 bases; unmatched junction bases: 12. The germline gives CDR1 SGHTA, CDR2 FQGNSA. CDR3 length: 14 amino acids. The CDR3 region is CASRRGQHAGGYTF. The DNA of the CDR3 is TGTGCCAGCAGACGGGGACAGCATGCCGGGGGCTACACCTTC.

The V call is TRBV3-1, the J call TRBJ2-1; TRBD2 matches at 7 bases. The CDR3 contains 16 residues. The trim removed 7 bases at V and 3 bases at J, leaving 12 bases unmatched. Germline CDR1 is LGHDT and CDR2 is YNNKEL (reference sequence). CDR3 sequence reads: CASKGLAAGFYNEQFF. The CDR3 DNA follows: TGTGCCAGCAAGGGGCTAGCGGCTGGTTTCTACAATGAGCAGTTCTTC.

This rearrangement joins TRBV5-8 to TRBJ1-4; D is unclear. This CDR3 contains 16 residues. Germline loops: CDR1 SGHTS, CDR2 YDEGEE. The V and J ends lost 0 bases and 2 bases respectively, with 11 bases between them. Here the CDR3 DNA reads TGTGCCAGCAGCTTGGGCGGCGGACCTACTAATGAAAAACTGTTTTTT. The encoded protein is CASSLGGGPTNEKLFF.

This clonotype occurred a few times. The chain's CDR3 is CASSDTSAIANEQFF. The CDR3 coding sequence is TGTGCCAGCAGTGATACTAGCGCGATCGCCAATGAGCAGTTCTTC. This chain connects TRBV2 to TRBJ2-1; 7 nucleotides match TRBD2. Germline assignment: CDR1 SNHLY and CDR2 FYNNEI. CDR3 length equals 15 residues. With 3 bases clipped from V and 6 bases from J, the junction kept 8 bases outside the gene matches.

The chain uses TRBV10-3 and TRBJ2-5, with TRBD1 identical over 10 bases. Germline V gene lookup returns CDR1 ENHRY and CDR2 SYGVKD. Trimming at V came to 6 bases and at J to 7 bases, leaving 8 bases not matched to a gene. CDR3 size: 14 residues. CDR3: CAISGTGEEGTQYF. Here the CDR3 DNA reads TGTGCCATCAGCGGGACAGGGGAGGAAGGGACCCAGTACTTC.

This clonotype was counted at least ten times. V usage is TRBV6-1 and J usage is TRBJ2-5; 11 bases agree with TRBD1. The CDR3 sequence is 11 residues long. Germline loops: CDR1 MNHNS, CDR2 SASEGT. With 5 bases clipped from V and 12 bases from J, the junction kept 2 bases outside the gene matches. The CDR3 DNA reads TGTGCCAGCAGTCAGGGACAGGGGGAGTACTTC. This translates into CASSQGQGEYF.

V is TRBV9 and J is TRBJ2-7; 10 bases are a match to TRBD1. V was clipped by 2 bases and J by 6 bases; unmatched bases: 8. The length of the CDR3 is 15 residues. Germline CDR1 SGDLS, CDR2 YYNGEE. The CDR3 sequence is CASSVAGTGEGEQYF. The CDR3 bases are TGTGCCAGCAGCGTTGCGGGGACAGGGGAAGGCGAGCAGTACTTC. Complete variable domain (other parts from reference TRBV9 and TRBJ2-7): DSGVTQTPKHLITATGQRVTLRCSPRSGDLSVYWYQQSLDQGLQFLIQYYNGEERAKGNILERFSAQQFPDLHSELNLSSLELGDSALYFCASSVAGTGEGEQYFGPGTRLTVT.

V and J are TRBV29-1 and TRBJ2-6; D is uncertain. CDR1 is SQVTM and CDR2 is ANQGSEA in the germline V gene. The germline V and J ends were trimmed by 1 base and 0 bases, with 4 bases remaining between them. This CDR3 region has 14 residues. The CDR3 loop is CSVEVLSGANVLTF. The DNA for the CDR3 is TGCAGCGTTGAAGTGCTCTCTGGGGCCAACGTCCTGACTTTC.

CDR3 nucleotides: TGTGCCAGCAGCGCCGGGGACAGGGGACAAGAGACCCAGTACTTC. The encoded protein is CASSAGDRGQETQYF. J is TRBJ2-5 and V is TRBV9; 10 nucleotides line up with TRBD1. The V gene end was trimmed by 3 bases and the J gene end by 2 bases; junction bases not matched to a gene: 4. The CDR3 is 15 residues long. Germline V lookup: CDR1 SGDLS, CDR2 YYNGEE.

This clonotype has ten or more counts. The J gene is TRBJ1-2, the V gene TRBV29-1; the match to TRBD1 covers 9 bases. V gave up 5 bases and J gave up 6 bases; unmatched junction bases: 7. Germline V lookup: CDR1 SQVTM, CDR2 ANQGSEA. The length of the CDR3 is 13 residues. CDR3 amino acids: CSVLLGQGDGYTF. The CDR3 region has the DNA TGCAGCGTTCTCCTGGGACAGGGAGATGGCTACACCTTC.

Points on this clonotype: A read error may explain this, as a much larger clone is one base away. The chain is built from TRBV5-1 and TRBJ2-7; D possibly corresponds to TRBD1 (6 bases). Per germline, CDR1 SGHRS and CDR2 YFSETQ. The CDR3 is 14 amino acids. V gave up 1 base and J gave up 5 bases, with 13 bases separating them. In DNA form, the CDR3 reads TGCGCCAGCAGCTTGTACGGGGACACAGACGAGCAGTACTTC. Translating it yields CASSLYGDTDEQYF. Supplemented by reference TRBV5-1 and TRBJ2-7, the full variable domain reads KAGVTQTPRYLIKTRGQQVTLSCSPISGHRSVSWYQQTPGQGLQFLFEYFSETQRNKGNFPGRFSGRQFSNSRSEMNVSTLELGDSALYLCASSLYGDTDEQYFGPGTRLTVT.

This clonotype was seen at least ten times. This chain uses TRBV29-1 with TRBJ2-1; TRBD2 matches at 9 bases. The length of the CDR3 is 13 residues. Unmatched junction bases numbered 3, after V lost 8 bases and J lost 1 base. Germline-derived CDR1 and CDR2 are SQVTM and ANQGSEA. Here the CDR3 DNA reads TGCAGCTTAGCGGGAGATTCCTACAATGAGCAGTTCTTC. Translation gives CSLAGDSYNEQFF.

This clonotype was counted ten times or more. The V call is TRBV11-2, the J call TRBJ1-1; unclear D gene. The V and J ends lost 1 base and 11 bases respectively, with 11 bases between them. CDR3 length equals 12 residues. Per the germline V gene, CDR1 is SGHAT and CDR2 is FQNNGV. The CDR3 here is CASSLGGDAAFF. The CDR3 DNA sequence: TGTGCCAGCAGCTTAGGAGGAGACGCGGCTTTCTTT.

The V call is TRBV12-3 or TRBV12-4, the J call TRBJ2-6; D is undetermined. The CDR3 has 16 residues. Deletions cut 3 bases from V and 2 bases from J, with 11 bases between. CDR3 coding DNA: TGTGCCAGCAGTTTTGGCACACGACCTGGGGCCAACGTCCTGACTTTC. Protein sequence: CASSFGTRPGANVLTF.

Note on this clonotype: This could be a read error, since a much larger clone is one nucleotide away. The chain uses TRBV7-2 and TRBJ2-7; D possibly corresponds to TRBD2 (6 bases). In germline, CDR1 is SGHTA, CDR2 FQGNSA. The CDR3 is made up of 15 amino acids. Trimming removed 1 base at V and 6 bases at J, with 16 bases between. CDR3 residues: CASSLGLVVACEQYF. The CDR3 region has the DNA TGTGCCAGCAGCTTAGGACTAGTAGTAGCCTGCGAGCAGTACTTC.

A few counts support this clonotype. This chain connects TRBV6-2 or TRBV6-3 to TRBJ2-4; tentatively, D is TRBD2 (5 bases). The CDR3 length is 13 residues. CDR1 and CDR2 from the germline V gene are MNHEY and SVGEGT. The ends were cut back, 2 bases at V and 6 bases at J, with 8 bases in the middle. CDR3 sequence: CASSYAGLNIQYF. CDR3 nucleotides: TGTGCCAGCAGTTACGCGGGCTTAAACATTCAGTACTTC.

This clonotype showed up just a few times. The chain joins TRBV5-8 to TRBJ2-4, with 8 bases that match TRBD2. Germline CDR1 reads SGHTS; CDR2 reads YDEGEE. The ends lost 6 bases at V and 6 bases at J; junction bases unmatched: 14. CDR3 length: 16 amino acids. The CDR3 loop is CASTATGGGEGNIQYF. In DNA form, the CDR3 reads TGTGCCAGCACTGCGACGGGGGGGGGCGAGGGAAACATTCAGTACTTC.

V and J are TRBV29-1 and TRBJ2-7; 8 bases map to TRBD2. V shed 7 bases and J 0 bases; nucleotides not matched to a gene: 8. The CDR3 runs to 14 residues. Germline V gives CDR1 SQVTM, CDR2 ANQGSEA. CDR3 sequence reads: CSAGKSGSSYEQYF. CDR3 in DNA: TGCAGCGCTGGAAAAAGCGGGAGCTCCTACGAGCAGTACTTC.

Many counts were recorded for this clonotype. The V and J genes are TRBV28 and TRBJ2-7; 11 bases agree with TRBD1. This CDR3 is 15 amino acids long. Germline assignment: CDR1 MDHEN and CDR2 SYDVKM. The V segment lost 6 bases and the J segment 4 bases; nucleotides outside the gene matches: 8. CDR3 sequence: CASRTPGDRGYEQYF. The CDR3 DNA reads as TGTGCCAGCAGAACCCCTGGGGACAGGGGGTACGAGCAGTACTTC. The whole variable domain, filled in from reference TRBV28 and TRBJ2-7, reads DVKVTQSSRYLVKRTGEKVFLECVQDMDHENMFWYRQDPGLGLRLIYFSYDVKMKEKGDIPEGYSVSREKKERFSLILESASTNQTSMYLCASRTPGDRGYEQYFGPGTRLTVT.

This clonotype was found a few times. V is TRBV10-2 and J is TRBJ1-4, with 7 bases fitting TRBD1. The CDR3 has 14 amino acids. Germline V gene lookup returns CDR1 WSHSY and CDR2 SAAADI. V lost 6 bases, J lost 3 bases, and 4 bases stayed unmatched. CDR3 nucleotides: TGCGCCAGCAGCCGAGGGGGCCCTAATGAAAAACTGTTTTTT. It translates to CASSRGGPNEKLFF.

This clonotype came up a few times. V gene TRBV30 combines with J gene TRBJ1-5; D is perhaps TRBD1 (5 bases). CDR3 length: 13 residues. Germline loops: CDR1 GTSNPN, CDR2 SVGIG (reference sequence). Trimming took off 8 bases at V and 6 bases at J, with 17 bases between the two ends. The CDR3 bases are TGTGCCGCTTGGGGGGGTGAAGGTCAGCCCCAGCATTTT. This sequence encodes CAAWGGEGQPQHF.

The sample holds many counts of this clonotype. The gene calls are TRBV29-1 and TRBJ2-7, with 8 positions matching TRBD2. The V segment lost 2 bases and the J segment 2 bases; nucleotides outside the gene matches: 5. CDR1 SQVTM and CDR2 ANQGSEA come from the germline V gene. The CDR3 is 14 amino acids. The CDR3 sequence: CSVENSGGAYEQYF. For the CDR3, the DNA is TGCAGCGTTGAAAATTCGGGAGGGGCCTACGAGCAGTACTTC.

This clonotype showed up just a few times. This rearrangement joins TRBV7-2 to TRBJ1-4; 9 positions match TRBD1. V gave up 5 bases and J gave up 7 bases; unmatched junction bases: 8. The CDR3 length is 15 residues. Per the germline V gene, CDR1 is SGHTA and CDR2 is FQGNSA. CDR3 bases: TGTGCCAGCAGCCGACAGGGGGGTATAAGTGAAAAACTGTTTTTT. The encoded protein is CASSRQGGISEKLFF.

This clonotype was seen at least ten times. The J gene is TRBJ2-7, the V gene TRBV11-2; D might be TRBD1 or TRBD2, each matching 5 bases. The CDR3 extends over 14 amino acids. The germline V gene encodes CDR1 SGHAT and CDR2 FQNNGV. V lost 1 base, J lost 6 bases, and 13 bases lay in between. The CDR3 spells CASSLAGREGEQYF. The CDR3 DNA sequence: TGTGCCAGCAGCTTAGCGGGACGAGAAGGCGAGCAGTACTTC.

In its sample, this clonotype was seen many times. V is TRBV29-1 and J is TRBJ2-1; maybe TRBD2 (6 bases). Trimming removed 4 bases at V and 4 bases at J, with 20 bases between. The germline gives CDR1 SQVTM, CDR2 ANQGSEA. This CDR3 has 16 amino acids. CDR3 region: CSVVEGGGLIYNEQFF. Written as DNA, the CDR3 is TGCAGCGTTGTAGAGGGTGGGGGACTCATATACAATGAGCAGTTCTTC.

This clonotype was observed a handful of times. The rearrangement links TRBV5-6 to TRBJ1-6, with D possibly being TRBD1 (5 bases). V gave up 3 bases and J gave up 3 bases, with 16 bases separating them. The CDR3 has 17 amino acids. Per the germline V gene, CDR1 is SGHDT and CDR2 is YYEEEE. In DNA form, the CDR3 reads TGTGCCAGCAGCTCGGAGCTGCGAGACAGCTATAATTCACCCCTCCACTTT. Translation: CASSSELRDSYNSPLHF. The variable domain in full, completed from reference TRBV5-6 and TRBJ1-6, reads DAGVTQSPTHLIKTRGQQVTLRCSPKSGHDTVSWYQQALGQGPQFIFQYYEEEERQRGNFPDRFSGHQFPNYSSELNVNALLLGDSALYLCASSSELRDSYNSPLHFGNGTRLTVT.

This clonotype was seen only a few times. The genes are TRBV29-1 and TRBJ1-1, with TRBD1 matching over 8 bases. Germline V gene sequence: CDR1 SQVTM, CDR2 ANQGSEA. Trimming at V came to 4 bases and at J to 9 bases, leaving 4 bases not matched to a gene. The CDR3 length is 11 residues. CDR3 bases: TGCAGCGTTGCCGACAGGGGCCAAGCTTTCTTT. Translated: CSVADRGQAFF.

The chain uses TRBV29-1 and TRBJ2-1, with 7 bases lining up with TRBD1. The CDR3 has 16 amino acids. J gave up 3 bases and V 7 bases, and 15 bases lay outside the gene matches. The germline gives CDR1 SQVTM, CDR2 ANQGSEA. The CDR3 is CSATPQDRLYYNEQFF. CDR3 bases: TGCAGCGCCACACCTCAGGACAGGCTTTACTACAATGAGCAGTTCTTC.

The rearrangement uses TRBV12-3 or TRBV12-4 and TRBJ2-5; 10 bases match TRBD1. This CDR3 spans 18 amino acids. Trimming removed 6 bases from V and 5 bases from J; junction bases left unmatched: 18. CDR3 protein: CASRGTGTGVERWETQYF. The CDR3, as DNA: TGTGCCAGCAGGGGTACCGGGACAGGGGTTGAGAGGTGGGAGACCCAGTACTTC.

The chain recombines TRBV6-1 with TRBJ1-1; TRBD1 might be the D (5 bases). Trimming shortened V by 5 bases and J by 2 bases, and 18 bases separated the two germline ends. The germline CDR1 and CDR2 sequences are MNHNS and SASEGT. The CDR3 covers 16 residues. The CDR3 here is CASSFRTWDFNTEAFF. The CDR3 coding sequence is TGTGCCAGCAGTTTCCGGACTTGGGACTTTAACACTGAAGCTTTCTTT.